At least ten counts were recorded for the clone carrying this TCR beta chain. The entry originates in a study of T-cell reconstitution after alpha-beta-depleted transplantation in children. V was pared by 8 bases and J by 5 bases, with 16 bases between. The CDR3 is 14 amino acids. The germline gives CDR1 MGHDK, CDR2 SYGVNS. A TCRbeta library incorporating unique molecular identifiers was prepared. Each CDR3 protein is one row after TCRdb ran MiXCR on the PCR reads. The data contain about 340,000 distinct CDR3 sequences, about 9.4% of them singletons. Sequences were derived from PBMCs from the stem cell graft donor, sampled from the stem cell graft. This sequence joins TRBV25-1 and TRBJ2-1; D may match TRBD1 or TRBD2 (5 bases each). The sequence was obtained from a human donor who donated a stem cell graft to a child with acute lymphoblastic leukemia. The CDR3 DNA reads as TGTGCCAGCGGGGACCCCGGGCAGAACAATGAGCAGTTCTTC. Translation gives CASGDPGQNNEQFF.